Listed below are T cell receptor beta chains from one sample, sequenced in a study of metastatic and nonmetastatic thyroid tumors. TCRdb used MiXCR to call clones anew from the PCR reads. The table has over 14,000 clones, approximately 30% seen once. The specimen sequenced was tumor tissue. These receptors originate from a female donor with papillary thyroid cancer or a benign thyroid nodule (not recorded which). Some clones in this sample may be carry-over from other donors' samples. CDR3s include the opening cysteine and the closing phenylalanine or tryptophan. A D gene is named only where the DNA matches it firmly. A clone size is listed for some rows: how often the clone was seen (once, few, many), or a class if it is expanded.

size: -
V: TRBV11-2
J: TRBJ2-7
D: -
CDR3: CASSLDRGTGEGTYEQYF
DNA: TGTGCCAGCAGCTTAGATCGGGGGACGGGAGAAGGGACCTACGAGCAGTACTTC

size: -
V: TRBV19
J: TRBJ2-1
D: -
CDR3: CASSIQRVRPNEQFF
DNA: TGTGCCAGTAGTATTCAGCGGGTGCGTCCAAATGAGCAGTTCTTC

size: -
V: TRBV18
J: TRBJ1-2
D: -
CDR3: CASSPSGSYGYTF
DNA: TGTGCCAGCTCACCATCGGGGAGCTATGGCTACACCTTC

size: -
V: TRBV20-1
J: TRBJ2-7
D: TRBD1
CDR3: CSASVDRVHEQYF
DNA: TGCAGTGCTAGCGTAGACAGGGTCCACGAGCAGTACTTC

size: -
V: TRBV7-9
J: TRBJ1-2
D: TRBD1
CDR3: CASSLVIAQGAGYTF
DNA: TGTGCCAGCAGCTTAGTAATCGCACAGGGGGCTGGCTACACCTTC

size: many
V: TRBV6-4
J: TRBJ1-6
D: -
CDR3: CASSEGEVNSPLHF
DNA: TGTGCCAGCAGTGAGGGAGAGGTTAATTCACCCCTCCACTTT

size: many
V: TRBV20-1
J: TRBJ2-5
D: -
CDR3: CSARDPKRVLLNQETQYF
DNA: TGCAGTGCTAGAGATCCCAAGCGAGTACTACTTAACCAAGAGACCCAGTACTTC

size: few
V: TRBV28
J: TRBJ2-7
D: -
CDR3: CASGTELQGRRATYEQYF
DNA: TGTGCCAGCGGAACCGAATTACAAGGTAGGAGGGCTACCTACGAGCAGTACTTC

size: many
V: TRBV6-2/TRBV6-3
J: TRBJ2-5
D: -
CDR3: CATRSPGKGETQYF
DNA: TGTGCCACCCGCTCCCCGGGGAAGGGAGAGACCCAGTACTTC

size: many
V: TRBV28
J: TRBJ2-1
D: -
CDR3: CASSLMIGGLKPDTRSSYNEQFF
DNA: TGTGCCAGCAGTCTGATGATAGGCGGGCTAAAGCCTGACACCCGGAGCTCCTACAATGAGCAGTTCTTC

size: many
V: TRBV4-1
J: TRBJ1-2
D: -
CDR3: CASSPEGGTNYGYTF
DNA: TGCGCCAGCAGCCCCGAGGGAGGAACCAACTATGGCTACACCTTC

size: medium-sized
V: TRBV2
J: TRBJ2-1
D: TRBD2
CDR3: CASRRLAGGGGEQFF
DNA: TGTGCCAGCCGGCGACTAGCGGGAGGGGGGGGTGAGCAGTTCTTC

size: many
V: TRBV6-4
J: TRBJ2-3
D: -
CDR3: CASSDNGGTDTQYF
DNA: TGTGCCAGCAGTGATAACGGGGGCACAGATACGCAGTATTTT

size: -
V: TRBV2
J: TRBJ2-1
D: TRBD2
CDR3: CASTLERENKQFF
DNA: TGTGCCAGCACCCTTGAGCGGGAGAACAAGCAGTTCTTC

size: few
V: TRBV15
J: TRBJ2-1
D: -
CDR3: CATSRGGFDNEQFF
DNA: TGTGCCACCAGCAGAGGAGGGTTCGACAATGAGCAGTTCTTC

size: -
V: TRBV28
J: TRBJ2-7
D: -
CDR3: CASSHSYEQYF
DNA: TGTGCCAGCAGCCACTCCTACGAGCAGTACTTC

size: -
V: TRBV11-2
J: TRBJ2-2
D: -
CDR3: CASTPMGQALGFGELFF
DNA: TGTGCCAGCACCCCCATGGGGCAGGCCTTAGGATTTGGGGAGCTGTTTTTT

size: few
V: TRBV6-1
J: TRBJ2-6
D: -
CDR3: CASMTDLSGANVLTF
DNA: TGTGCCAGCATGACAGACCTCTCCGGGGCCAACGTCCTGACTTTC

size: few
V: TRBV6-1
J: TRBJ1-1
D: TRBD1
CDR3: CAITVGGREGTEAFF
DNA: TGTGCCATCACGGTAGGGGGCCGGGAGGGCACTGAAGCTTTCTTT

size: -
V: TRBV4-3
J: TRBJ2-7
D: TRBD1
CDR3: CASSQEHRGYEQYF
DNA: TGCGCCAGCAGCCAAGAACACAGGGGGTACGAGCAGTACTTC

size: few
V: TRBV28
J: TRBJ1-2
D: TRBD1
CDR3: CASSPGGDYGYTF
DNA: TGTGCCAGCAGCCCAGGGGGCGACTATGGCTACACCTTC

size: many
V: TRBV28
J: TRBJ1-4
D: -
CDR3: CASSRTDNEKLFF
DNA: TGTGCCAGCAGTCGGACGGATAATGAAAAACTGTTTTTT

size: many
V: TRBV24-1
J: TRBJ1-2
D: -
CDR3: CATSDSILGAGVDGYTF
DNA: TGTGCCACCAGTGATTCAATCCTCGGGGCAGGGGTTGATGGCTACACCTTC

size: -
V: TRBV20-1
J: TRBJ1-2
D: -
CDR3: CSAEKISYCYTF
DNA: TGCAGTGCCGAGAAGATCAGCTATTGCTACACCTTC

size: many
V: TRBV20-1
J: TRBJ2-4
D: -
CDR3: CSANLPDWGIQYF
DNA: TGCAGTGCTAATCTCCCGGACTGGGGCATTCAGTACTTC

size: once
V: TRBV11-2
J: TRBJ1-1
D: TRBD1
CDR3: CASSRDSPRRGTEAFF
DNA: TGTGCCAGCAGCCGGGACAGTCCCAGACGAGGCACTGAAGCTTTCTTT

size: -
V: TRBV20-1
J: TRBJ2-1
D: TRBD1
CDR3: CSVGQGQGEQFF
DNA: TGCAGTGTGGGACAGGGCCAGGGTGAGCAGTTCTTC

size: many
V: TRBV6-4
J: TRBJ2-3
D: TRBD2
CDR3: CASSSGGGTDTQYF
DNA: TGTGCCAGCAGTTCGGGCGGGGGAACAGATACGCAGTATTTT

size: once
V: TRBV20-1
J: TRBJ2-1
D: TRBD2
CDR3: CSARTSGGITSYNEQFF
DNA: TGCAGTGCTAGAACTAGCGGGGGCATAACATCCTACAATGAGCAGTTCTTC

size: -
V: TRBV5-1
J: TRBJ2-6
D: -
CDR3: CASSSTGSGANVLTF
DNA: TGCGCCAGCAGCTCTACAGGCTCCGGGGCCAACGTCCTGACTTTC

size: medium-sized
V: TRBV5-1
J: TRBJ1-1
D: -
CDR3: CASSGIMGGNTEAFF
DNA: TGCGCCAGCAGCGGCATTATGGGGGGGAACACTGAAGCTTTCTTT

size: many
V: TRBV18
J: TRBJ1-2
D: TRBD1
CDR3: CASSPPGQGVYYGYTF
DNA: TGTGCCAGCTCACCTCCGGGACAGGGGGTCTACTATGGCTACACCTTC

size: few
V: TRBV27
J: TRBJ2-2
D: -
CDR3: CASSESGEACTGELFF
DNA: TGTGCCAGCAGTGAATCGGGCGAGGCTTGCACCGGGGAGCTGTTTTTT